Shown below are 4 T cell receptor beta chains from a single sample sequenced in a study of shared clonotypes between healthy human individuals. TCRdb's copy holds only in-frame clones and misses some; the assay was immunoSEQ multiplex PCR. The data hold a few million clones, with 85% to 95% observed a single time. Sequencing input: naive CD4+ T cells from PBMCs. The sample's subset: CD45RA+ positively selected. The receptors derive from a young man in good health. Some clones in this sample may be carry-over from other donors' samples.

The J gene is TRBJ2-2, the V gene TRBV30; D is unclear. Trimming took 7 bases from V and 4 from J, leaving 13 bases between them. CDR3 size: 13 residues. In germline, CDR1 is GTSNPN, CDR2 SVGIG (reference sequence). The CDR3 DNA reads TGTGCCTTCTCCCCCATGACCACCGGGGAGCTGTTTTTT. This sequence encodes CAFSPMTTGELFF. Full variable domain (remainder filled in from reference TRBV30 and TRBJ2-2): SQTIHQWPATLVQPVGSPLSLECTVEGTSNPNLYWYRQAAGRGLQLLFYSVGIGQISSEVPQNLSASRPQDRQFILSSKKLLLSDSGFYLCAFSPMTTGELFFGEGSRLTVL.

In nucleotides, the CDR3 is TGTGCCAGCAATCCCCCTGCAGGTAGAGGCTATGGCTACACCTTC. Protein: CASNPPAGRGYGYTF. The chain is built from TRBV28 and TRBJ1-2; D remains unclear. Germline assignment: CDR1 MDHEN and CDR2 SYDVKM. Between the trimmed V and J ends, which lost 7 bases and 4 bases, there was a span of 19 bases. The CDR3 consists of 15 residues.

The chain joins TRBV27 to TRBJ2-3; the D gene is possibly TRBD2 (6 bases). V shed 3 bases and J shed 4 bases, with 14 bases lying between them. CDR3 length equals 15 residues. Germline V CDR1 and CDR2: MNHEY, SMNVEV (reference sequence). The CDR3 DNA is TGTGCCAGCAGTTTCTGGCGGGATAGTGCAGATACGCAGTATTTT. Translation: CASSFWRDSADTQYF.

This chain joins TRBV30 and TRBJ1-3; D uncertain. The CDR3 sequence is 14 residues long. V was trimmed by 7 bases and J by 2 bases, leaving 15 bases between them. Looked up from germline, CDR1 is GTSNPN and CDR2 is SVGIG (reference sequence). The CDR3 protein is CASHPGRAGNTIYF. The CDR3 DNA reads as TGTGCCTCCCATCCCGGGAGGGCTGGAAACACCATATATTTT.